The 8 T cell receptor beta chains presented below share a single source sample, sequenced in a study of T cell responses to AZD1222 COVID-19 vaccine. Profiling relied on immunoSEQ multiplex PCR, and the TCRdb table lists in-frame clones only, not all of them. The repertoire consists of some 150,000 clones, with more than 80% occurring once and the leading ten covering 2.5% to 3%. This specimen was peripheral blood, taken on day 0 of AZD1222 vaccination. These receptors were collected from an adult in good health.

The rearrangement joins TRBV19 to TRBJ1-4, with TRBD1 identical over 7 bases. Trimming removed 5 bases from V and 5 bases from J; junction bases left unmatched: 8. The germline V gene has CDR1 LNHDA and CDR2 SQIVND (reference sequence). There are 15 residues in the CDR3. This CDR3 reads CASSPDREGNEKLFF. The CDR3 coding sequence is TGTGCCAGTAGTCCAGACAGGGAAGGGAATGAAAAACTGTTTTTT.

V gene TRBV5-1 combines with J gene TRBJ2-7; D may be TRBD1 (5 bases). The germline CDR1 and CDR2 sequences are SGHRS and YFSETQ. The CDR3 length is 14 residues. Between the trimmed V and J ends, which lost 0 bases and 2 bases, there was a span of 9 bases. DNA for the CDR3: TGCGCCAGCAGCTTGGTCGCAGGGACCTACGAGCAGTACTTC. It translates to CASSLVAGTYEQYF.

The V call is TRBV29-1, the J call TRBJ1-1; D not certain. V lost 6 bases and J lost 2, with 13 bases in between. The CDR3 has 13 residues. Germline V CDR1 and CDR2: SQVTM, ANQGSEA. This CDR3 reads CSVAASRNTEAFF. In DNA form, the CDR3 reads TGCAGCGTAGCTGCTAGTCGTAACACTGAAGCTTTCTTT.

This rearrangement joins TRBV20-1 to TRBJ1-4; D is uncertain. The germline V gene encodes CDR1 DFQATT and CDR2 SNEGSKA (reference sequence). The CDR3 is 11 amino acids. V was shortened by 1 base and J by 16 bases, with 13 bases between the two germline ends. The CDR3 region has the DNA TGCAGTGCTAGAGTCGGAGAAAGTCGGTTTTTT. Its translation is CSARVGESRFF.

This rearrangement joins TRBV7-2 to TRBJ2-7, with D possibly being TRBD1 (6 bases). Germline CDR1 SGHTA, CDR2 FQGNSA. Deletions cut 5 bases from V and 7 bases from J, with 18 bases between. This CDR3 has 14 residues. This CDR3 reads CASSTPRGGEEQYF. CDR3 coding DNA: TGTGCCAGCAGCACCCCGAGAGGGGGAGAAGAGCAGTACTTC.

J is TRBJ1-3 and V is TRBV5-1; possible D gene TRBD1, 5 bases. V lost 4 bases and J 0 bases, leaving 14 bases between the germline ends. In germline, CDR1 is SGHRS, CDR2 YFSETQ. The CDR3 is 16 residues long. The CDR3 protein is CASSLGPGRSGNTIYF. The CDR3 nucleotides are TGCGCCAGCAGCCTGGGACCGGGACGCTCTGGAAACACCATATATTTT.

CDR3 sequence reads: CASSLGDRGLGNTIYF. The CDR3 nucleotides read TGCGCCAGCAGCTTGGGGGACAGGGGGCTCGGAAACACCATATATTTT. This chain joins TRBV5-1 and TRBJ1-3; TRBD1 matches at 12 bases. J was trimmed by 4 bases and V by 0 bases; bases with no gene match: 2. CDR1 and CDR2 (germline): SGHRS, YFSETQ. This CDR3 comprises 16 residues.

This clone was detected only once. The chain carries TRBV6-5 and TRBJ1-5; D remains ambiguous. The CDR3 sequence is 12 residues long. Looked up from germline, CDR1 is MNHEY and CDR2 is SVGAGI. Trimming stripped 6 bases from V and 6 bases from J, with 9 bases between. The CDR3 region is CASRSGGQPQHF. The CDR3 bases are TGTGCCAGCAGGTCAGGAGGTCAGCCCCAGCATTTT.